What follows are 10 T cell receptor beta chains derived from one specimen sequenced in a study of regulatory T cells in long-lasting Graves disease. The sample's time point: newly diagnosed GD, antithyroid drugs for less than 3 months. The TCR library was prepared using RNA isolated from PBMCs. Arm-PCR with iRepertoire HTBI primers amplified the CDR3 regions for these TCR beta libraries. TCRdb processed the multiplex PCR reads anew with MiXCR; each CDR3 protein has one entry. Seen here are about 460,000 distinct CDR3 sequences, 14% observed once, and the top ten hold 17%. In addition, the sample was reused for a study of T cells in Graves' hyperthyroidism and ophthalmopathy.

The sample consisted of peripheral blood mononuclear cells (PBMCs), taken at new diagnosis, from a patient treated with antithyroid drugs. These receptors were taken from a woman aged 45-65 years with Graves disease.

This clonotype was observed many times. The gene calls are TRBV6-1 and TRBJ2-1; TRBD2 is a possible D gene (5 bases). The CDR3 extends over 18 amino acids. In germline, CDR1 is MNHNS, CDR2 SASEGT. Trimming took off 2 bases at V and 4 bases at J, with 21 bases between the two ends. The CDR3 loop is CASSEYRGCGNRYNEQFF. In DNA, the CDR3 is TGTGCCAGCAGTGAATATAGAGGGTGTGGGAACCGATACAATGAGCAGTTCTTC.

This chain links TRBV19 with TRBJ1-1; D perhaps matches TRBD1 (6 bases). V was pared by 0 bases and J by 1 base, with 9 bases between. Germline V gene lookup returns CDR1 LNHDA and CDR2 SQIVND (reference sequence). The CDR3 is 15 residues long. In DNA, the CDR3 is TGTGCCAGTAGTATAGACGGACAGCGGAACACTGAAGCTTTCTTT. Translation gives CASSIDGQRNTEAFF.

The rearrangement links TRBV5-6 to TRBJ1-2; TRBD1 might be the D (6 bases). Germline assignment: CDR1 SGHDT and CDR2 YYEEEE. There are 15 residues in the CDR3. With 0 bases removed from V and 5 bases from J, the gap between germline ends came to 14 bases. CDR3 sequence reads: CASSLGPDRPYGYTF. CDR3 sequence (DNA): TGTGCCAGCAGCTTGGGCCCGGACAGACCATATGGCTACACCTTC.

The chain uses TRBV6-2 or TRBV6-3 and TRBJ2-3, with 7 nucleotides matching TRBD1. V lost 0 bases and J lost 3; bases outside the gene matches: 0. This CDR3 spans 14 amino acids. CDR1 MNHEY and CDR2 SVGEGT come from the germline V gene. CDR3 coding DNA: TGTGCCAGCAGTTACTCGACAGGGACAGATACGCAGTATTTT. Translation: CASSYSTGTDTQYF.

This clonotype has a count of ten or more. The rearrangement joins TRBV28 to TRBJ2-5; 7 nucleotides match TRBD1. Germline trimming cut 1 base from V and 2 bases from J; bases unmatched to any gene: 10. Germline V CDR1 and CDR2: MDHEN, SYDVKM. This CDR3 has 17 amino acids. CDR3 coding DNA: TGTGCCAGCAGTTTATCTTTCCGGACAGGCATTCAAGAGACCCAGTACTTC. It codes for CASSLSFRTGIQETQYF.

The V gene is TRBV30, the J gene TRBJ1-3, with D tentatively TRBD1 (6 bases). The CDR3 sequence is 15 residues long. Germline CDR1 and CDR2: GTSNPN and SVGIG (reference sequence). V lost 2 bases to trimming and J lost 7 bases, with 18 bases between them. The CDR3, as DNA: TGTGCCTGGAGTACCTCGACAGGTCTTCGGAACACCATATATTTT. Encoded protein: CAWSTSTGLRNTIYF.

This clonotype occurred many times. This chain links TRBV6-1 with TRBJ1-5, with D unclear. The germline V gene encodes CDR1 MNHNS and CDR2 SASEGT. Trimming took 2 bases from V and 0 from J, leaving 14 bases between them. The CDR3 is made up of 17 amino acids. Written as DNA, the CDR3 is TGTGCCAGCAGTGAATTTGTGACGGCAAATAGCAATCAGCCCCAGCATTTT. It is translated as CASSEFVTANSNQPQHF.

This clonotype was found many times. This rearrangement joins TRBV2 to TRBJ2-1; perhaps TRBD2 as D (6 bases). Germline V lookup: CDR1 SNHLY, CDR2 FYNNEI. CDR3 length: 15 amino acids. V lost 4 bases and J lost 3, with 13 bases in between. As DNA, the CDR3 is TGTGCCAGCAGTGGGGACTGGGGACTCTACAATGAGCAGTTCTTC. It specifies CASSGDWGLYNEQFF. The whole variable domain, filled in from reference TRBV2 and TRBJ2-1, reads EPEVTQTPSHQVTQMGQEVILRCVPISNHLYFYWYRQILGQKVEFLVSFYNNEISEKSEIFDDQFSVERPDGSNFTLKIRSTKLEDSAMYFCASSGDWGLYNEQFFGPGTRLTVL.

Remarks on this clonotype: Here the CDR3 omits its conserved ending phenylalanine or tryptophan, so a read error is the likely source. J is TRBJ1-2 and V is TRBV9, with unresolved D. The CDR3 is made up of 12 amino acids. Deletions cut 0 bases from V and 7 bases from J, with 7 bases between. CDR1 and CDR2 (germline): SGDLS, YYNGEE. This CDR3 reads CASSVGESGYTV. The CDR3 nucleotides read TGTGCCAGCAGCGTAGGGGAGTCTGGCTACACCGTC.

This clonotype was seen more than once but under ten times. This rearrangement joins TRBV30 to TRBJ2-7, with 13 nucleotides matching TRBD2. This CDR3 has 15 residues. CDR1 is GTSNPN and CDR2 is SVGIG in the germline V gene (reference sequence). V was clipped by 6 bases and J by 2 bases; unmatched bases: 7. CDR3 region: CACRIGTSGTYEQYF. CDR3 nucleotides: TGTGCCTGCCGTATCGGGACTAGCGGGACCTACGAGCAGTACTTC.